This is a list of T cell receptor beta chains from one sample in a study of T-cell reconstitution after alpha-beta-depleted transplantation in children. TCRdb recomputed calls from the PCR reads with MiXCR, one row per CDR3 protein. The sample yields about 270,000 distinct CDR3 sequences, around 9.6% seen once. The sample was PBMCs from the stem cell graft donor, taken from the stem cell graft. These receptors came from a human donor who donated a stem cell graft to a child with SCID. The CDR3 runs from the conserved cysteine through the conserved F or W. D genes are given only for firm matches. Size values are once, few and many counts, or a class for expanded clones, and some rows have none.

>TRBJ1-1|NA|TRBV5-1|NA
CASSVTDTEAFF
TGCGCCAGCAGCGTCACGGACACTGAAGCTTTCTTT
>TRBJ2-3|many|TRBV4-1|TRBD2
CASSQVQRGGTDTQYF
TGCGCCAGCAGCCAAGTACAGCGGGGGGGCACAGATACGCAGTATTTT
>TRBJ2-5|NA|TRBV12-3/TRBV12-4|TRBD2
CASSTSGGAVETQYF
TGTGCCAGCAGCACTAGCGGGGGGGCCGTGGAGACCCAGTACTTC
>TRBJ2-5|few|TRBV5-8|TRBD2
CASSLGQAGGQETQYF
TGTGCCAGCAGCTTGGGACAAGCGGGGGGCCAAGAGACCCAGTACTTC
>TRBJ2-7|few|TRBV11-2|NA
CASSLVVYYEQYF
TGTGCCAGCAGCTTAGTTGTGTACTACGAGCAGTACTTC
>TRBJ2-7|few|TRBV12-3/TRBV12-4|TRBD1
CASSLADRVDSYEQYF
TGTGCCAGCAGTTTAGCCGACAGGGTGGACTCCTACGAGCAGTACTTC
>TRBJ1-1|NA|TRBV10-2|NA
CASSESRGGRRTEAFF
TGCGCCAGCAGTGAGTCCCGTGGGGGGAGGAGGACTGAAGCTTTCTTT
>TRBJ2-3|few|TRBV20-1|TRBD2
CSAQGTSGLTDTQYF
TGCAGTGCTCAGGGGACTAGCGGCCTCACAGATACGCAGTATTTT
>TRBJ2-7|NA|TRBV5-1|NA
CASSPEQSRNEQYF
TGCGCCAGCAGCCCGGAACAGTCAAGGAACGAGCAGTACTTC
>TRBJ2-5|NA|TRBV5-1|TRBD1
CASSSQGEKETQYF
TGCGCCAGCAGCTCGCAGGGGGAGAAAGAGACCCAGTACTTC
>TRBJ1-5|few|TRBV4-1|NA
CASSWGQRSNQPQHF
TGCGCCAGCAGCTGGGGCCAACGGAGCAATCAGCCCCAGCATTTT
>TRBJ1-1|few|TRBV11-1|NA
CASSYLQGGGEAFF
TGTGCCAGCAGCTACCTACAGGGAGGGGGTGAAGCTTTCTTT
>TRBJ2-7|few|TRBV12-3/TRBV12-4|TRBD2
CASSFSSGGDVYEQYF
TGTGCCAGCAGTTTTTCTAGCGGGGGCGACGTCTACGAGCAGTACTTC
>TRBJ2-1|few|TRBV7-9|NA
CASSTYGGGAINEQFF
TGTGCCAGCAGCACTTATGGGGGCGGGGCTATTAATGAGCAGTTCTTC
>TRBJ2-3|few|TRBV11-1|TRBD1
CASSFPLSTGDSTDTQYF
TGTGCCAGCAGCTTCCCCCTCTCGACAGGGGATTCCACAGATACGCAGTATTTT
>TRBJ2-1|NA|TRBV5-8|TRBD2
CASSLGLAGGSDEQFF
TGTGCCAGCAGCTTGGGACTAGCGGGGGGGTCTGATGAGCAGTTCTTC
>TRBJ1-6|few|TRBV7-8|TRBD1
CASSFRDRNNSPLHF
TGTGCCAGCAGCTTTCGGGACAGGAACAATTCACCCCTCCACTTT
>TRBJ2-1|few|TRBV4-2|TRBD2
CASSQISGGADEQFF
TGTGCCAGCAGCCAAATTAGCGGGGGGGCCGATGAGCAGTTCTTC
>TRBJ2-3|few|TRBV27|NA
CASSLWDPSTDTQYF
TGTGCCAGCAGTTTGTGGGACCCGAGCACAGATACGCAGTATTTT
>TRBJ2-3|NA|TRBV27|NA
CASSLQDRSTDTQYF
TGTGCCAGCAGTTTACAAGACAGATCCACAGATACGCAGTATTTT
>TRBJ2-7|many|TRBV12-3/TRBV12-4|NA
CASGQPAAYEQYF
TGTGCCAGCGGCCAGCCGGCTGCCTACGAGCAGTACTTC
>TRBJ2-3|NA|TRBV4-2|TRBD2
CASSQDQLGGLAATDTQYF
TGTGCCAGCAGCCAAGATCAACTTGGCGGACTAGCGGCTACAGATACGCAGTATTTT
>TRBJ2-1|many|TRBV24-1|NA
CATSGSGFGEQFF
TGTGCCACCAGTGGGTCGGGGTTTGGTGAGCAGTTCTTC
>TRBJ2-1|NA|TRBV12-3/TRBV12-4|NA
CASSLARTQNEQFF
TGTGCCAGCAGTTTAGCGCGGACGCAAAATGAGCAGTTCTTC
>TRBJ1-2|NA|TRBV7-9|TRBD1
CASSPEPGGDYGYTF
TGTGCCAGCAGCCCCGAGCCAGGGGGGGACTATGGCTACACCTTC
>TRBJ1-1|many|TRBV7-6|NA
CASSLQNLNTEAFF
TGTGCCAGCAGCTTGCAGAATCTGAACACTGAAGCTTTCTTT
>TRBJ1-1|few|TRBV10-1|NA
CASSESKGNTEAFF
TGCGCCAGCAGTGAGTCAAAGGGGAACACTGAAGCTTTCTTT
>TRBJ2-3|NA|TRBV11-1|NA
CASSAARAGGTDTQYF
TGTGCCAGCAGCGCGGCCCGGGCAGGGGGCACAGATACGCAGTATTTT
>TRBJ2-1|many|TRBV10-2|NA
CASSEFKRPPPSSYNEQFF
TGCGCCAGCAGTGAGTTCAAGCGTCCTCCTCCAAGCTCCTACAATGAGCAGTTCTTC
>TRBJ2-1|many|TRBV7-3|NA
CASSLKVTGEQFF
TGTGCCAGCAGCTTAAAGGTTACGGGGGAGCAGTTCTTC
>TRBJ1-2|NA|TRBV12-3/TRBV12-4|TRBD1
CASSSGGLNYGYTF
TGTGCCAGCAGCTCAGGGGGCCTCAACTATGGCTACACCTTC
>TRBJ1-5|many|TRBV6-5|NA
CASSYRGNQPQHF
TGTGCCAGCAGCTACCGAGGCAATCAGCCCCAGCATTTT
>TRBJ2-2|NA|TRBV7-8|NA
CASSSTWGAGTGELFF
TGTGCCAGCAGCTCCACCTGGGGCGCGGGCACCGGGGAGCTGTTTTTT
>TRBJ2-7|few|TRBV12-3/TRBV12-4|TRBD2
CASSSGGVEQYF
TGTGCCAGCAGTTCGGGGGGAGTAGAGCAGTACTTC
>TRBJ2-3|many|TRBV5-1|TRBD1
CASSLTGTGSTDTQYF
TGCGCCAGCAGCCTAACCGGGACAGGAAGCACAGATACGCAGTATTTT
>TRBJ2-3|few|TRBV7-2|NA
CASSLLGSADTQYF
TGTGCCAGCAGCTTACTGGGTAGTGCCGATACGCAGTATTTT
>TRBJ2-2|many|TRBV12-3/TRBV12-4|NA
CASRSYRGPGELFF
TGTGCCAGCAGGTCTTACCGGGGCCCCGGGGAGCTGTTTTTT